The following is a TCR beta chain sequence with its context. Its target is not known. In germline, CDR1 is SQVTM, CDR2 ANQGSEA. This CDR3 is 14 amino acids long. Trimming took 5 bases from V and 4 from J; bases not matched to a gene: 5. The table came from immunoSEQ multiplex PCR; TCRdb's copy has only in-frame clones and leaves some out. In the table there are some 30,000 clones, about 91% of which are singletons. The record originates from a study of regulatory and conventional T cells in RAG deficiency. General observations from the study: Treg unique TCR beta sequences were around 100-fold fewer in Omenn syndrome and CID/AS patients than controls.

The data were also submitted as part of a second study, on regulatory T cells. That source notes: Primers: 52 TRBV forward and 13 TRBJ reverse. Patient repertoires had restricted TRB V-J pairs and skewed V and J usage, most in Tregs.

The TCR sequence derives from a human donor in good health. The chain joins TRBV29-1 to TRBJ2-6; 7 nucleotides align to TRBD1. The specimen sequenced was CD8+ T cells sorted from blood. As DNA, the CDR3 is TGCAGCGTTAGAACAGGGGTCGGGGCCAACGTCCTGACTTTC. Protein product: CSVRTGVGANVLTF. The full variable domain, its missing parts supplied by reference TRBV29-1 and TRBJ2-6, is SAVISQKPSRDICQRGTSLTIQCQVDSQVTMMFWYRQQPGQSLTLIATANQGSEATYESGFVIDKFPISRPNLTFSTLTVSNMSPEDSSIYLCSVRTGVGANVLTFGAGSRLTVL.